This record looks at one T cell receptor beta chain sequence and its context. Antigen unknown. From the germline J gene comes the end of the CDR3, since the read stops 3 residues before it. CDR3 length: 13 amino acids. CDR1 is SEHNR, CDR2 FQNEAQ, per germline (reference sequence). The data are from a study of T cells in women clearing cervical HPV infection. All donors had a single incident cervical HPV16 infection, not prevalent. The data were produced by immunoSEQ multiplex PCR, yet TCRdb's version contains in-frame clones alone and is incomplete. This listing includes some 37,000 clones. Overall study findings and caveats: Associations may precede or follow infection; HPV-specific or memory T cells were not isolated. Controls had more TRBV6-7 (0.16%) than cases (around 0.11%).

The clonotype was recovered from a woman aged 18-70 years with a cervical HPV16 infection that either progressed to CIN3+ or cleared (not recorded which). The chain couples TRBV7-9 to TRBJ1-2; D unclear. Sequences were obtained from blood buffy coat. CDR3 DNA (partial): TGTGCCATCCATCAAGACGGCCTGGGCGAC. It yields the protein CAIHQDGLGD. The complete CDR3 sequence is CAIHQDGLGDYTF.